The following is a TCR beta chain sequence with its context. The antigen is undetermined. The entry originates in a study of identical twins. Study findings and constraints: Within twin pairs, the out-of-frame alpha sequences they shared showed excess low generation probability. Analyses of zero insertions could be partly confounded by invariant MAIT and iNKT cells. Within cord blood, abundant beta clonotypes carried fewer insertions, but memory repertoires showed no such trend.

Germline V gene data show CDR1 as MNHNS and CDR2 as SASEGT. This CDR3 comprises 15 residues. Trimming removed 0 bases from V and 3 bases from J; junction bases left unmatched: 1. Healthy Caucasians provided all donations. Via MiXCR, TCRdb re-called the 5' RACE reads, giving one row per CDR3 protein. Among 1.5 million to 2 million distinct CDR3 sequences listed, about 32% were seen once. V gene TRBV6-1 combines with J gene TRBJ2-7; 11 bases are a match to TRBD1. The source of this sequence is a newborn girl in good health. Sequenced sample: cord blood. The CDR3 sequence: CASSEAGTGGYEQYF. The CDR3 DNA sequence: TGTGCCAGCAGTGAAGCCGGGACAGGGGGCTACGAGCAGTACTTC.